The 30 T cell receptor beta chains below were found in one sample sequenced in a study of cytomegalovirus exposure and HLA in healthy donors. Primers: 60 Vbeta forward and 13 Jbeta reverse. Data came from immunoSEQ multiplex PCR; TCRdb stores just in-frame clones and leaves some out. In the table there are 200,000 to 300,000 clones, roughly 86% of which are singletons. Material for sequencing was PBMCs. The source of these receptors is a woman in her forties in good health and CMV-seropositive.

The chain employs TRBV19 and TRBJ1-2; the D gene is possibly TRBD1 (5 bases). The CDR3 loop spans 19 amino acids. Germline lookup yields CDR1 LNHDA and CDR2 SQIVND (reference sequence). V was shortened by 3 bases and J by 4 bases, with 27 bases between the two germline ends. The CDR3 sequence: CASSIGSLAVGGASYGYTF. CDR3 coding DNA: TGTGCCAGTAGTATCGGATCTCTGGCCGTGGGGGGAGCTAGCTATGGCTACACCTTC.

This rearrangement joins TRBV29-1 to TRBJ1-1, with D perhaps TRBD1 (5 bases). Trimming stripped 3 bases from V and 3 bases from J, with 8 bases between. This CDR3 contains 12 residues. CDR1 and CDR2 from the germline V gene are SQVTM and ANQGSEA. CDR3 sequence (DNA): TGCAGCGTTGAGGGACTTGACACTGAAGCTTTCTTT. This translates into CSVEGLDTEAFF.

V is TRBV30 and J is TRBJ2-1, with D possibly TRBD2 on 5 matching bases. Between the trimmed V and J ends, which lost 0 bases and 9 bases, there was a span of 6 bases. The germline V gene encodes CDR1 GTSNPN and CDR2 SVGIG (reference sequence). The CDR3 covers 11 residues. CDR3 nucleotides: TGTGCCTGGAGTGTAGGGAGTGAGCAGTTCTTC. Protein sequence: CAWSVGSEQFF. The variable domain in full, completed from reference TRBV30 and TRBJ2-1, reads SQTIHQWPATLVQPVGSPLSLECTVEGTSNPNLYWYRQAAGRGLQLLFYSVGIGQISSEVPQNLSASRPQDRQFILSSKKLLLSDSGFYLCAWSVGSEQFFGPGTRLTVL.

This clone has only one observation. The chain links TRBV28 to TRBJ2-7, with 7 nucleotides matching TRBD2. J gave up 3 bases and V 3 bases, and 2 bases lay outside the gene matches. The CDR3 spans 13 residues. The germline CDR1 and CDR2 sequences are MDHEN and SYDVKM. CDR3 loop: CASSFGGIYEQYF. Written as DNA, the CDR3 is TGTGCCAGCAGTTTCGGGGGGATCTACGAGCAGTACTTC.

The V and J genes are TRBV28 and TRBJ1-5; D is ambiguous. Trimming took off 5 bases at V and 10 bases at J, with 12 bases between the two ends. The CDR3 is made up of 12 amino acids. Germline V gene lookup returns CDR1 MDHEN and CDR2 SYDVKM. CDR3 bases: TGTGCCAGCAGTCTACAGTCCTTACCCCAGCATTTT. It encodes CASSLQSLPQHF.

The rearrangement joins TRBV5-4 to TRBJ2-2, with D perhaps TRBD2 (6 bases). V lost 0 bases and J lost 6, with 12 bases in between. This CDR3 is built from 15 residues. Germline-derived CDR1 and CDR2 are SGHNT and YYREEE (reference sequence). The CDR3 loop is CASSLDGSIPGELFF. CDR3 sequence (DNA): TGTGCCAGCAGCTTGGACGGGAGTATCCCCGGGGAGCTGTTTTTT.

DNA of the CDR3: TGTGCCAGTAGTATAGGGGGGACAGGGCCCTACGAGCAGTACTTC. Residues: CASSIGGTGPYEQYF. This chain links TRBV19 with TRBJ2-7; 9 nucleotides agree with TRBD1. This CDR3 has 15 residues. The germline V gene encodes CDR1 LNHDA and CDR2 SQIVND (reference sequence). The V segment lost 1 base and the J segment 2 bases; nucleotides outside the gene matches: 3. The whole variable domain, remainder taken from reference TRBV19 and TRBJ2-7, is DGGITQSPKYLFRKEGQNVTLSCEQNLNHDAMYWYRQDPGQGLRLIYYSQIVNDFQKGDIAEGYSVSREKKESFPLTVTSAQKNPTAFYLCASSIGGTGPYEQYFGPGTRLTVT.

V and J are TRBV5-1 and TRBJ2-5; 9 nucleotides line up with TRBD2. Germline CDR1 and CDR2: SGHRS and YFSETQ. The CDR3 totals 17 residues. J was trimmed by 1 base and V by 1 base; bases with no gene match: 8. The CDR3 DNA follows: TGCGCCAGCAGCTTGTCTTCCCAACTAGCGGGCCAAGAGACCCAGTACTTC. It specifies CASSLSSQLAGQETQYF. The variable domain in full, completed from reference TRBV5-1 and TRBJ2-5, reads KAGVTQTPRYLIKTRGQQVTLSCSPISGHRSVSWYQQTPGQGLQFLFEYFSETQRNKGNFPGRFSGRQFSNSRSEMNVSTLELGDSALYLCASSLSSQLAGQETQYFGPGTRLLVL.

V and J are TRBV19 and TRBJ1-2; weak D call: TRBD1 (5 bases). V was trimmed by 5 bases and J by 7 bases, leaving 23 bases between them. The CDR3 runs 16 residues. Looked up from germline, CDR1 is LNHDA and CDR2 is SQIVND (reference sequence). CDR3 region: CASSGLGSGEGSGYTF. CDR3 DNA sequence: TGTGCCAGTAGTGGCCTGGGCTCGGGGGAGGGTTCTGGCTACACCTTC.

The chain recombines TRBV27 with TRBJ2-3; TRBD1 agrees at 11 bases. The CDR3 extends over 14 amino acids. In germline, CDR1 is MNHEY, CDR2 SMNVEV (reference sequence). The J segment lost 7 bases and the V segment lost 9 bases, leaving 9 bases of the junction unmatched. CDR3 coding DNA: TGTGCCAGTGGACCGGGACAGGGGGGATATACGCAGTATTTT. Translated: CASGPGQGGYTQYF.

The J gene is TRBJ2-7, the V gene TRBV4-1; 13 bases are shared with TRBD2. The germline gives CDR1 MGHRA, CDR2 YSYEKL. V gave up 0 bases and J gave up 8 bases; unmatched junction bases: 4. This CDR3 spans 15 amino acids. In DNA form, the CDR3 reads TGCGCCAGCAGCCAAGAACCGACTAGCGGGAGGAAGCAGTACTTC. It yields the protein CASSQEPTSGRKQYF.

This clone was recorded once. The chain recombines TRBV28 with TRBJ1-5; no definite D call. Germline values: CDR1 MDHEN, CDR2 SYDVKM. The CDR3 totals 15 residues. Trimming removed 2 bases at V and 1 base at J, with 9 bases between. The CDR3 is CASSLNLLSNQPQHF. The CDR3 bases are TGTGCCAGCAGTTTAAATCTTTTGAGCAATCAGCCCCAGCATTTT.

Note on this clone: One junction end disagrees with the germline gene, perhaps due to a read error. The rearrangement links TRBV7-9 to TRBJ2-5, with TRBD2 matching 8 bases. The CDR3 sequence is 15 residues long. Germline assignment: CDR1 SEHNR and CDR2 FQNEAQ (reference sequence). The DNA for the CDR3 is TGTTCCAGCAGCCCCGGGAGGGCCCCCCAAGAGACCCAGTACTTC. This translates into CSSSPGRAPQETQYF.

The chain couples TRBV5-4 to TRBJ2-7; tentative D call: TRBD1 (6 bases). Deletions cut 4 bases from V and 3 bases from J, with 14 bases between. The CDR3 covers 14 residues. Germline assignment: CDR1 SGHNT and CDR2 YYREEE (reference sequence). Here the CDR3 DNA reads TGTGCCAGCAGCCAAGGGGGAGCCTTCTACGAGCAGTACTTC. Amino acids: CASSQGGAFYEQYF.

V usage is TRBV6-5 and J usage is TRBJ2-3; possibly TRBD2 for D (5 bases). The V and J ends lost 8 bases and 1 base respectively, with 13 bases between them. The CDR3 loop spans 14 amino acids. In germline, CDR1 is MNHEY, CDR2 SVGAGI. CDR3 residues: CASSISAGTDTQYF. The CDR3 DNA reads as TGTGCCAGCTCCATTAGCGCCGGCACAGATACGCAGTATTTT.

The sample holds a few counts of this clone. The chain has TRBV29-1 and TRBJ2-5; 9 bases align to TRBD2. This CDR3 region has 15 residues. J was trimmed by 2 bases and V by 1 base; bases with no gene match: 5. The germline CDR1 and CDR2 sequences are SQVTM and ANQGSEA. The CDR3 DNA reads as TGCAGCGTTGAAGGACTAGCGGAGCCACAAGAGACCCAGTACTTC. Amino acids: CSVEGLAEPQETQYF.

This rearrangement joins TRBV18 to TRBJ2-7; a possible D gene is TRBD2 (5 bases). V was trimmed by 5 bases and J by 1 base, leaving 9 bases between them. Germline assignment: CDR1 KGHSH and CDR2 LQKENI. This CDR3 has 13 amino acids. This CDR3 reads CASSYGDSYEQYF. Here the CDR3 DNA reads TGTGCCAGCTCATACGGGGATTCCTACGAGCAGTACTTC.

This clone was counted once. This chain connects TRBV5-6 to TRBJ1-5; 8 positions agree with TRBD1. Germline CDR1 SGHDT, CDR2 YYEEEE. CDR3 size: 15 residues. The V segment lost 4 bases and the J segment 5 bases; nucleotides outside the gene matches: 8. In DNA, the CDR3 is TGTGCCAGCAGCGTAGGACAGGGAGTCGATCAGCCCCAGCATTTT. Translation: CASSVGQGVDQPQHF.

J is TRBJ2-3 and V is TRBV6-5, with D perhaps TRBD2 (5 bases). V was pared by 6 bases and J by 2 bases, with 15 bases between. Germline CDR1 reads MNHEY; CDR2 reads SVGAGI. The CDR3 has 15 amino acids. The DNA of the CDR3 is TGTGCCAGCAGCGACAAATGGAGGACCACAGATACGCAGTATTTT. Protein sequence: CASSDKWRTTDTQYF.

The rearrangement joins TRBV4-2 to TRBJ1-5, with D possibly TRBD1 on 6 matching bases. Between the trimmed V and J ends, which lost 4 bases and 8 bases, there was a span of 9 bases. CDR3 length: 12 residues. Germline CDR1 LGHNA, CDR2 YNFKEQ. Here the CDR3 DNA reads TGTGCCAGCAGCCGGGAGGGGGAGCCCCAGCATTTT. Residues: CASSREGEPQHF.

CDR3 loop: CASSTGQGQLETQYF. As DNA, the CDR3 is TGTGCCAGTAGTACGGGACAGGGGCAACTGGAGACCCAGTACTTC. This chain connects TRBV19 to TRBJ2-5; 10 bases agree with TRBD1. The CDR3 extends over 15 amino acids. Germline CDR1 reads LNHDA; CDR2 reads SQIVND (reference sequence). V shed 4 bases, J shed 5 bases, and the junction held 7 bases outside the gene matches.

This rearrangement joins TRBV5-1 to TRBJ1-4; 12 nucleotides line up with TRBD1. CDR1 SGHRS and CDR2 YFSETQ come from the germline V gene. The J segment lost 2 bases and the V segment lost 3 bases, leaving 8 bases of the junction unmatched. CDR3 length: 18 amino acids. The CDR3 loop reads CASSSPVGQGATNEKLFF. CDR3 DNA: TGCGCCAGCAGCTCGCCGGTGGGACAGGGGGCGACTAATGAAAAACTGTTTTTT.

The chain employs TRBV5-5 and TRBJ1-1; D is perhaps TRBD1 (5 bases). Deletions cut 4 bases from V and 0 bases from J, with 16 bases between. This CDR3 has 16 residues. In germline, CDR1 is SGHKS, CDR2 YYEKEE (reference sequence). In nucleotides, the CDR3 is TGTGCCAGCAGCCGGGGGGAGGGCCCGCTGAACACTGAAGCTTTCTTT. Amino acid sequence: CASSRGEGPLNTEAFF.

The V call is TRBV9, the J call TRBJ2-1; 14 nucleotides match TRBD2. V was pared by 4 bases and J by 9 bases, with 12 bases of the junction left unmatched. Germline CDR1 is SGDLS and CDR2 is YYNGEE. The length of the CDR3 is 17 residues. The CDR3 region is CASSNPQGLAGEVEQFF. CDR3 DNA sequence: TGTGCCAGCAGCAACCCTCAGGGACTAGCGGGAGAGGTTGAGCAGTTCTTC.

The chain recombines TRBV7-3 with TRBJ2-3, with D possibly matching TRBD2 (6 bases). This CDR3 is 16 amino acids long. Trimming removed 4 bases at V and 1 base at J, with 15 bases between. The germline gives CDR1 SGHTA, CDR2 FQGTGA. The CDR3 bases are TGTGCCAGCAGCTCAAGGGTCTCTAGCGGCACAGATACGCAGTATTTT. Translated, it gives CASSSRVSSGTDTQYF.

The rearrangement uses TRBV29-1 and TRBJ1-1; no firm D call. The CDR3 has 13 residues. Germline V gene sequence: CDR1 SQVTM, CDR2 ANQGSEA. The V gene lost 7 bases and the J gene lost 1 base, with 13 bases spanning the gap. CDR3 residues: CSATRGGNTEAFF. CDR3 nucleotides: TGCAGCGCTACGAGAGGTGGGAACACTGAAGCTTTCTTT.

This chain uses TRBV7-9 with TRBJ2-2; TRBD2 matches at 8 bases. The CDR3 sequence is 16 residues long. With V trimmed by 5 bases and J by 0 bases, 5 bases remained unmatched. Germline V CDR1 and CDR2: SEHNR, FQNEAQ (reference sequence). The CDR3 DNA reads as TGTGCCAGCAGCCGAACTAGCGGAGCGAACACCGGGGAGCTGTTTTTT. Encoded protein: CASSRTSGANTGELFF.

The chain joins TRBV7-6 to TRBJ2-2; D may be TRBD2 (6 bases). V was trimmed by 5 bases and J by 8 bases, leaving 9 bases between them. The CDR3 totals 12 residues. Germline lookup yields CDR1 SGHVS and CDR2 FNYEAQ. The CDR3 DNA follows: TGTGCCAGCAGCACCGGGACTGGGGAGCTGTTTTTT. Its translation: CASSTGTGELFF.

The rearrangement uses TRBV5-8 and TRBJ1-5; D remains unclear. The CDR3 length is 15 residues. The V end was cut by 0 bases, the J end by 3 bases, with 10 bases between. Germline values: CDR1 SGHTS, CDR2 YDEGEE. CDR3 loop: CASSLGQLFNQPQHF. The CDR3 DNA reads TGTGCCAGCAGCTTGGGTCAGTTATTCAATCAGCCCCAGCATTTT.

The chain employs TRBV5-1 and TRBJ1-2; 9 bases align to TRBD1. The CDR3 is 14 residues long. Germline V gives CDR1 SGHRS, CDR2 YFSETQ. The junction had 3 bases not matched to a gene; V was cut back by 2 bases and J by 4 bases. In DNA, the CDR3 is TGCGCCAGCAGCTTTGGACAGGGGCCCTATGGCTACACCTTC. Protein: CASSFGQGPYGYTF.